This T cell receptor (beta chain) comes out of a study of T cells in Graves' hyperthyroidism and ophthalmopathy. Amplified TCR beta CDR3 regions derived from RNA transcripts. First-round RT-PCR with HTBI primers amplified the TCR CDR3 region. MiXCR, applied by TCRdb to the multiplex PCR reads, yields one record per CDR3 protein. The table has about 320,000 distinct CDR3 sequences, over 15% seen once. Deletions cut 3 bases from V and 4 bases from J, with 5 bases between. Germline V gives CDR1 SGHDN, CDR2 FVKESK. This CDR3 comprises 12 residues. Ten or more counts support this clonotype. This TCR came from a man aged 25 to 45 with Graves' hyperthyroidism. Sequencing input: blood. The rearrangement links TRBV14 to TRBJ2-3; D is unresolved. CDR3 DNA sequence: TGTGCCAGCAGCCAGATATCAGATACGCAGTATTTT. This codes for CASSQISDTQYF.